This entry lists 21 T cell receptor beta chains sequenced from one sample in a study of post-analysis software for immune sequencing data (dated by TCRdb to the mid-2010s). Results the study describes overall, beyond this receptor: Four or five TRBV segments, including TRBV5-6, TRBV5-1 and TRBV20-1, were significantly more frequent in patients than controls.

Receptor libraries were prepared by PCR. This sample was sequenced with an Illumina HiSeq 2500. To reduce PCR and sequencing biases, unique molecular identifiers were built into the TCR beta cDNA libraries. TCRdb reworked the public reads: Q25 trimming with fastp, MiXCR clone assembly, productive beta chains retained. Rows with a matching CDR3 protein are joined into one entry that keeps the most common DNA and genes. This sample comprises 750,000 to 900,000 distinct CDR3 sequences, approximately 44% of them detected only once. The ten largest account for approximately 5% of the sample. No cognate antigen is known for these TCRs. Sequences were obtained from blood. The receptors come from a girl between 10 and 17 years old with multiple sclerosis.

J is TRBJ1-2 and V is TRBV12-3 or TRBV12-4; D gene unclear. The ends were cut back, 9 bases at V and 4 bases at J, with 9 bases in the middle. This CDR3 region has 11 residues. CDR3 nucleotide sequence: TGTGCCAGTACAGCCCTCTATGGCTACACCTTC. This encodes CASTALYGYTF.

Turning to this clonotype: A much more abundant neighbour one base away suggests this may be a read error. The chain links TRBV7-9 to TRBJ2-1, with 14 nucleotides matching TRBD2. Germline loops: CDR1 SEHNR, CDR2 FQNEAQ (reference sequence). This CDR3 contains 15 residues. In DNA, the CDR3 is TGTGCCAGCAGTCCGACTAGCGGGAGGGCCGGAGAGCGGTTCTTC. Amino acids: CASSPTSGRAGERFF.

Only a few counts were recorded for this clonotype. This chain's CDR3 is CASSQPGGPYEQYF. CDR3 DNA: TGTGCCAGCAGCCAGCCAGGGGGCCCCTACGAGCAGTACTTC. The rearrangement joins TRBV6-5 to TRBJ2-7, with 8 positions matching TRBD1. Germline lookup yields CDR1 MNHEY and CDR2 SVGAGI. The trim removed 6 bases at V and 2 bases at J, leaving 6 bases unmatched. The CDR3 consists of 14 residues.

This clonotype was found many times. V gene TRBV20-1 combines with J gene TRBJ2-1, with D hard to call. CDR1 DFQATT and CDR2 SNEGSKA come from the germline V gene (reference sequence). The CDR3 length is 11 residues. Trimming left V 3 bases short and J 8 bases short, with 8 bases between. The CDR3, as DNA: TGCAGTGCTAGTTTAGTCGATGAGCAGTTCTTC. This codes for CSASLVDEQFF.

This clonotype was found a few times. The J gene is TRBJ2-5, the V gene TRBV12-3 or TRBV12-4; D unclear. CDR3 length: 13 residues. V shed 2 bases and J shed 2 bases, with 6 bases lying between them. CDR3 nucleotide sequence: TGTGCCAGCAGTTTATTCAGACAAGAGACCCAGTACTTC. Translated, it gives CASSLFRQETQYF.

This clonotype was observed a few times. The rearrangement uses TRBV29-1 and TRBJ1-1; D gene ambiguous. Germline lookup yields CDR1 SQVTM and CDR2 ANQGSEA. The CDR3 length is 13 residues. Trimming shortened V by 3 bases and J by 7 bases, and 15 bases separated the two germline ends. The CDR3 spells CSVERRSDGEAFF. DNA for the CDR3: TGCAGCGTTGAGCGGAGGTCCGACGGTGAAGCTTTCTTT.

V and J are TRBV12-3 or TRBV12-4 and TRBJ1-2; no definite D call. Trimming shortened V by 7 bases and J by 4 bases, and 13 bases separated the two germline ends. This CDR3 spans 13 amino acids. CDR3 protein: CASTRDPSYGYTF. In nucleotides, the CDR3 is TGTGCCAGCACCCGGGATCCCTCCTATGGCTACACCTTC.

This clonotype has just a few counts. The junction departs from germline at one end; a sequencing error may be responsible. The chain combines TRBV5-1 with TRBJ2-3; no firm D call. Germline loops: CDR1 SGHRS, CDR2 YFSETQ. CDR3 length: 15 residues. The CDR3 DNA sequence: TGTGCCAGCAGTTTAGACGGTTCTAGCACAGATACGCAGTATTTT. The encoded protein is CASSLDGSSTDTQYF.

The chain combines TRBV20-1 with TRBJ2-1; TRBD2 agrees at 12 bases. The CDR3 consists of 16 residues. The germline V gene encodes CDR1 DFQATT and CDR2 SNEGSKA (reference sequence). The V and J ends lost 3 bases and 4 bases, in that order; junction bases with no gene match: 7. The CDR3 nucleotides read TGCAGTGCTAGGACATCTAGCGGGGGGGATTACAATGAGCAGTTCTTC. Translating it yields CSARTSSGGDYNEQFF.

This chain uses TRBV27 with TRBJ2-1, with TRBD2 matching over 10 bases. The CDR3 loop spans 13 amino acids. Losses at the gene ends were 9 bases for V and 4 bases for J; bases not matched to a gene: 3. CDR1 and CDR2 (germline): MNHEY, SMNVEV (reference sequence). CDR3 amino acids: CASWTSGYNEQFF. CDR3 nucleotide sequence: TGTGCCAGTTGGACTAGCGGTTACAATGAGCAGTTCTTC.

Only a few counts were recorded for this clonotype. The chain recombines TRBV27 with TRBJ2-7, with TRBD2 as a possible D gene (7 bases). V gave up 2 bases and J gave up 3 bases, with 14 bases separating them. Germline V gives CDR1 MNHEY, CDR2 SMNVEV (reference sequence). The CDR3 is 15 amino acids. The CDR3 DNA reads as TGTGCCAGCAGTTTAGGGGTAGGGGGGGGCTACGAGCAGTACTTC. It translates to CASSLGVGGGYEQYF.

The chain is built from TRBV7-3 and TRBJ2-5; maybe TRBD2 (6 bases). The J call is uncertain, as TRBJ2-7 better fits the DNA end. The germline gives CDR1 SGHTA, CDR2 FQGTGA. The length of the CDR3 is 14 residues. This chain's CDR3 is CASSLAGSSAEQYF. CDR3 bases: TGTGCCAGCAGCTTAGCCGGGAGTTCTGCCGAGCAGTACTTC.

This rearrangement joins TRBV5-1 to TRBJ2-6, with D possibly TRBD1 on 5 matching bases. Trimming shortened V by 4 bases and J by 0 bases, and 17 bases separated the two germline ends. The CDR3 loop spans 18 amino acids. Germline V gene lookup returns CDR1 SGHRS and CDR2 YFSETQ. The CDR3 DNA reads as TGCGCCAGCAGCCCAGGGCCCTATGAAGGCTCTGGGGCCAACGTCCTGACTTTC. It yields the protein CASSPGPYEGSGANVLTF.

This clonotype was seen only a few times. V usage is TRBV20-1 and J usage is TRBJ2-1, with 12 bases matching TRBD2. The CDR3 has 15 residues. CDR1 DFQATT and CDR2 SNEGSKA come from the germline V gene (reference sequence). V gave up 5 bases and J gave up 5 bases; unmatched junction bases: 7. CDR3 sequence reads: CSAVVGLAGHNEQFF. The CDR3 DNA is TGCAGTGCTGTAGTTGGACTAGCGGGACACAATGAGCAGTTCTTC.

This clonotype was found a few times. The chain couples TRBV7-3 to TRBJ2-7; 11 bases match TRBD2. Germline trimming cut 1 base from V and 0 bases from J; bases unmatched to any gene: 11. The CDR3 sequence is 19 residues long. Germline CDR1 reads SGHTA; CDR2 reads FQGTGA. The chain's CDR3 is CASSLILAGASRSSYEQYF. In DNA form, the CDR3 reads TGTGCCAGCAGCTTAATACTAGCGGGGGCCTCAAGGAGCTCCTACGAGCAGTACTTC.

This chain uses TRBV11-3 with TRBJ2-1, with 11 positions matching TRBD2. Unmatched junction bases numbered 6, after V lost 5 bases and J lost 3 bases. Germline CDR1 is SGHNT and CDR2 is YENEEA. The CDR3 sequence is 16 residues long. The CDR3: CASSKGGTSGYNEQFF. As DNA, the CDR3 is TGTGCCAGCAGCAAAGGGGGGACTAGCGGCTACAATGAGCAGTTCTTC.

For this clonotype: This may be a read error: a much more frequent sequence differs by one nucleotide. The chain has TRBV20-1 and TRBJ2-3; 9 bases agree with TRBD2. Germline CDR1 and CDR2: DFQATT and SNEGSKA (reference sequence). The J segment lost 5 bases and the V segment lost 3 bases, leaving 12 bases of the junction unmatched. There are 16 residues in the CDR3. CDR3 residues: CSASTRGGRALDTQYF. The CDR3 DNA is TGCAGTGCTAGCACCCGAGGCGGGAGGGCCTTAGATACGCAGTATTTT.

In this sample, this clonotype turned up a few times. J is TRBJ2-7 and V is TRBV5-6; D assignment may be TRBD1 or TRBD2 (5 bases each). Germline assignment: CDR1 SGHDT and CDR2 YYEEEE. CDR3 length: 14 amino acids. Deletions cut 0 bases from V and 3 bases from J, with 10 bases between. The CDR3 here is CASSLAGPVYEQYF. The CDR3 DNA follows: TGTGCCAGCAGCTTGGCGGGACCCGTCTACGAGCAGTACTTC.

The chain carries TRBV7-2 and TRBJ2-3, with TRBD1 as a possible D gene (6 bases). The CDR3 loop spans 14 amino acids. Germline CDR1 is SGHTA and CDR2 is FQGNSA. The V end lost 7 bases, the J end lost 2 bases, and 13 bases lay between the germline ends. The CDR3 DNA sequence: TGTGCCAGCACAGAGGGGGTTGACACAGATACGCAGTATTTT. Translated: CASTEGVDTDTQYF.

The chain links TRBV5-1 to TRBJ1-2, with D maybe TRBD1 (5 bases). V was shortened by 1 base and J by 3 bases, with 10 bases between the two germline ends. This CDR3 spans 14 amino acids. Germline V gene lookup returns CDR1 SGHRS and CDR2 YFSETQ. The CDR3 sequence is CASSLWGRDYGYTF. Written as DNA, the CDR3 is TGCGCCAGCAGCTTGTGGGGCAGGGACTATGGCTACACCTTC.

This clonotype turned up a few times. V usage is TRBV7-9 and J usage is TRBJ2-7, with D possibly being TRBD2 (6 bases). Trimming removed 5 bases at V and 4 bases at J, with 12 bases between. Germline V gene lookup returns CDR1 SEHNR and CDR2 FQNEAQ (reference sequence). The CDR3 contains 13 residues. DNA of the CDR3: TGTGCCAGCAGCGGCGGGACTGTTTACGAGCAGTACTTC. It specifies CASSGGTVYEQYF.